This is a list of T cell receptor beta chains from one sample in a study of T-cell reconstitution after alpha-beta-depleted transplantation in children. Each CDR3 protein is one row after TCRdb ran MiXCR on the PCR reads. The sample records around 490,000 distinct CDR3 sequences, 10% to 12% being singletons. The sample was PBMCs, mostly from graft donor cells, taken 180 days after TCRalphabeta/CD19-depleted stem cell transplant. The receptors derive from a female patient between 2 and 15 years old who had a stem cell transplant for aplastic anemia, so the T cells may come from the graft donor. Each CDR3 is given with its conserved first and last residue. The order of the fields is J gene, V gene, clone size, D gene, CDR3 protein, CDR3 DNA. D genes are given only for firm matches. Some rows mark clone size as missing; the rest say once, few, many or name a class of expanded clone.

J gene: TRBJ2-7
V gene: TRBV7-2
clone size: -
D gene: TRBD2
CDR3 protein: CASSLFGRGYEQYF
CDR3 DNA: TGTGCCAGCAGCTTGTTCGGGAGGGGATACGAGCAGTACTTC

J gene: TRBJ1-1
V gene: TRBV19
clone size: -
D gene: TRBD1
CDR3 protein: CASRMTGANTEAFF
CDR3 DNA: TGTGCCAGTAGGATGACAGGGGCGAACACTGAAGCTTTCTTT

J gene: TRBJ2-2
V gene: TRBV9
clone size: many
D gene: -
CDR3 protein: CASSVSGTGNTGELFF
CDR3 DNA: TGTGCCAGCAGCGTGTCCGGGACTGGTAACACCGGGGAGCTGTTTTTT

J gene: TRBJ1-3
V gene: TRBV7-9
clone size: few
D gene: -
CDR3 protein: CASLLVGNTIYF
CDR3 DNA: TGTGCCAGCCTGTTGGTTGGAAACACCATATATTTT

J gene: TRBJ1-4
V gene: TRBV18
clone size: few
D gene: -
CDR3 protein: CASSPLEGINEKLFF
CDR3 DNA: TGTGCCAGCTCACCACTCGAAGGGATTAATGAAAAACTGTTTTTT

J gene: TRBJ1-5
V gene: TRBV12-3/TRBV12-4
clone size: few
D gene: -
CDR3 protein: CASSPGPGNLVQPQHF
CDR3 DNA: TGTGCCAGCAGCCCGGGTCCCGGGAATCTAGTGCAGCCCCAGCATTTT

J gene: TRBJ1-4
V gene: TRBV12-3/TRBV12-4
clone size: few
D gene: -
CDR3 protein: CASSPRGEKLFF
CDR3 DNA: TGTGCCAGCAGTCCGAGGGGTGAAAAACTGTTTTTT

J gene: TRBJ2-5
V gene: TRBV24-1
clone size: many
D gene: -
CDR3 protein: CATSDVGETQYF
CDR3 DNA: TGTGCCACCAGTGATGTTGGAGAGACCCAGTACTTC

J gene: TRBJ2-5
V gene: TRBV5-4
clone size: -
D gene: -
CDR3 protein: CASSLIGDGRIHQETQYF
CDR3 DNA: TGTGCCAGCAGCTTAATTGGGGACGGACGAATTCATCAAGAGACCCAGTACTTC

J gene: TRBJ2-7
V gene: TRBV12-3/TRBV12-4
clone size: many
D gene: -
CDR3 protein: CASSPGQAGEQYF
CDR3 DNA: TGTGCCAGCAGCCCGGGACAAGCTGGCGAGCAGTACTTC

J gene: TRBJ2-1
V gene: TRBV7-7
clone size: few
D gene: -
CDR3 protein: CASSAMLSSYNEQFF
CDR3 DNA: TGTGCCAGCAGCGCCATGCTGAGCTCCTACAATGAGCAGTTCTTC

J gene: TRBJ2-7
V gene: TRBV12-3/TRBV12-4
clone size: few
D gene: TRBD1
CDR3 protein: CASSPWTGLIEQYF
CDR3 DNA: TGTGCCAGCAGTCCCTGGACAGGGTTGATCGAGCAGTACTTC

J gene: TRBJ2-2
V gene: TRBV29-1
clone size: many
D gene: TRBD2
CDR3 protein: CSARLAGTHWNTGELFF
CDR3 DNA: TGCAGCGCCCGACTAGCGGGAACCCACTGGAACACCGGGGAGCTGTTTTTT

J gene: TRBJ2-5
V gene: TRBV27
clone size: many
D gene: -
CDR3 protein: CASAWGLSVGRTETQYF
CDR3 DNA: TGTGCCAGCGCCTGGGGCCTTAGCGTGGGGAGAACTGAGACCCAGTACTTC